Following are 23 T cell receptor beta chains from one sample sequenced in a study of blood T cell repertoires in COVID-19. Repertoires were generated with immunoSEQ multiplex PCR, while TCRdb's copy carries only in-frame clones and drops some. Of under 95,000 clones detected, roughly 85% appear once; the ten largest clones hold 5.4%. Specimen: peripheral blood. The receptor set was obtained from a man aged 60 to 69 with acute or convalescent COVID-19.

J is TRBJ1-3 and V is TRBV6-6; 9 bases match TRBD1. From germline, CDR1 is MNHNY and CDR2 SVGAGI (reference sequence). The junction had 4 bases not matched to a gene; V was cut back by 2 bases and J by 2 bases. The CDR3 extends over 16 amino acids. CDR3 sequence reads: CASSYTRQGAGNTIYF. The CDR3 nucleotides read TGTGCCAGCAGTTACACAAGACAGGGGGCTGGAAACACCATATATTTT.

The V call is TRBV15, the J call TRBJ1-6; D perhaps matches TRBD1 (5 bases). Germline V gene lookup returns CDR1 LNHNV and CDR2 YYDKDF (reference sequence). Trimming removed 4 bases from V and 0 bases from J, with 13 bases in between. This CDR3 has 17 residues. CDR3 DNA sequence: TGTGCCACCAGCACTCGACAGCTGAGCTCCTATAATTCACCCCTCCACTTT. Protein sequence: CATSTRQLSSYNSPLHF.

The chain links TRBV12-5 to TRBJ1-5, with 7 bases identical to TRBD1. Losses at the gene ends were 1 base for V and 11 bases for J; bases not matched to a gene: 5. CDR1 is LGHNT, CDR2 FRNRAP, per germline. This CDR3 has 13 residues. This CDR3 reads CASGLEFTGAQHF. The DNA of the CDR3 is TGTGCTAGTGGTTTGGAGTTCACAGGGGCCCAGCATTTT.

This chain links TRBV20-1 with TRBJ1-5; D is perhaps TRBD1 (6 bases). With 3 bases removed from V and 0 bases from J, the gap between germline ends came to 15 bases. The length of the CDR3 is 16 residues. Germline CDR1 DFQATT, CDR2 SNEGSKA (reference sequence). The CDR3, as DNA: TGCAGTGCTAGTGCTTCGGGACAATATAGCAATCAGCCCCAGCATTTT. Translating it yields CSASASGQYSNQPQHF.

This clone was observed once. The chain recombines TRBV5-5 with TRBJ2-7, with TRBD1 identical over 7 bases. Germline lookup yields CDR1 SGHKS and CDR2 YYEKEE (reference sequence). This CDR3 contains 14 residues. Trimming removed 0 bases from V and 5 bases from J; junction bases left unmatched: 5. CDR3 in DNA: TGTGCCAGCAGCTTGGGACAGGGTGACGACGAGCAGTACTTC. Translated: CASSLGQGDDEQYF.

This clone has a handful of counts. V is TRBV5-8 and J is TRBJ1-2, with D unclear. The CDR3 covers 14 residues. V lost 5 bases, J lost 2 bases, and 13 bases lay in between. Per germline, CDR1 SGHTS and CDR2 YDEGEE. CDR3 sequence (DNA): TGTGCCAGCAGGCAAACACAGTTCAACTATGGCTACACCTTC. Its protein is CASRQTQFNYGYTF.

The chain links TRBV12-3 or TRBV12-4 to TRBJ2-7; a possible D gene is TRBD1 (6 bases). This CDR3 contains 13 residues. Trimming shortened V by 6 bases and J by 1 base, and 10 bases separated the two germline ends. The CDR3 DNA follows: TGTGCCAGCAGCCCAAGGGGGTCCTACGAGCAGTACTTC. It specifies CASSPRGSYEQYF.

This rearrangement joins TRBV11-3 to TRBJ2-5; the match to TRBD1 covers 9 bases. J lost 3 bases, V lost 5 bases, and 4 bases had no gene match. CDR1 is SGHNT and CDR2 is YENEEA in the germline V gene. There are 14 residues in the CDR3. CDR3 in DNA: TGTGCCAGCAGCACCCGACAGGGGGAAGAGACCCAGTACTTC. Translating gives CASSTRQGEETQYF.

V is TRBV5-1 and J is TRBJ2-1; possible D gene TRBD1, 6 bases. The CDR3 is 11 residues long. Germline CDR1 reads SGHRS; CDR2 reads YFSETQ. Trimming removed 4 bases from V and 10 bases from J, with 9 bases in between. CDR3 sequence reads: CASSGGQEQFF. For the CDR3, the DNA is TGCGCCAGCAGCGGAGGACAGGAGCAGTTCTTC. Full variable domain (remainder filled in from reference TRBV5-1 and TRBJ2-1): KAGVTQTPRYLIKTRGQQVTLSCSPISGHRSVSWYQQTPGQGLQFLFEYFSETQRNKGNFPGRFSGRQFSNSRSEMNVSTLELGDSALYLCASSGGQEQFFGPGTRLTVL.

This clone was seen once. The rearrangement uses TRBV27 and TRBJ2-5, with a tentative D call TRBD1 (7 bases). The germline V and J ends were trimmed by 7 bases and 5 bases, with 17 bases remaining between them. Germline CDR1 reads MNHEY; CDR2 reads SMNVEV (reference sequence). The CDR3 contains 14 residues. The CDR3, as DNA: TGTGCCAGCAACGGGGGCAGGGGGATTGAGACCCAGTACTTC. Protein sequence: CASNGGRGIETQYF.

V gene TRBV27 combines with J gene TRBJ2-1, with D maybe TRBD2 (6 bases). The CDR3 consists of 16 residues. V was trimmed by 0 bases and J by 1 base, leaving 10 bases between them. Germline CDR1 is MNHEY and CDR2 is SMNVEV (reference sequence). CDR3 DNA: TGTGCCAGCAGTTTATCAGTACTAGCATCCTACAATGAGCAGTTCTTC. This gives the protein CASSLSVLASYNEQFF.

CDR3 sequence: CASSPQGNTGELFF. In DNA, the CDR3 is TGTGCCAGTTCCCCTCAGGGAAACACCGGGGAGCTGTTTTTT. V gene TRBV10-3 combines with J gene TRBJ2-2; D is perhaps TRBD1 (5 bases). Trimming removed 10 bases at V and 2 bases at J, with 14 bases between. The germline CDR1 and CDR2 sequences are ENHRY and SYGVKD. The CDR3 is made up of 14 amino acids.

The V gene is TRBV3-1 (or the pseudogene TRBV3-2), the J gene TRBJ1-1; 8 bases agree with TRBD1. The V gene's germline CDR1 is LGHDT and CDR2 YNNKEL (reference sequence). V was pared by 3 bases and J by 2 bases, with 5 bases of the junction left unmatched. The CDR3 runs 15 residues. In DNA form, the CDR3 reads TGTGCCAGCAGCCAGATTGGACAGGGCAACACTGAAGCTTTCTTT. Residues: CASSQIGQGNTEAFF.

This clone was detected only a few times. The chain is built from TRBV30 and TRBJ2-1; a weak D match, TRBD1 (8 bases). Germline-derived CDR1 and CDR2 are GTSNPN and SVGIG (reference sequence). The V end lost 0 bases, the J end lost 9 bases, and 15 bases lay between the germline ends. The CDR3 spans 14 residues. The CDR3 protein is CAWSVSTGGAEQFF. The CDR3 DNA reads as TGTGCCTGGAGTGTATCTACAGGGGGGGCTGAGCAGTTCTTC.

This clone was counted at least ten times. CDR3 sequence (DNA): TGTGCCAGCAGTGAAGTAACAGGGGCTCAGCCCCAGCATTTT. Translating gives CASSEVTGAQPQHF. This chain joins TRBV6-1 and TRBJ1-5; 7 bases match TRBD1. The V gene's germline CDR1 is MNHNS and CDR2 SASEGT. There are 14 residues in the CDR3. Trimming removed 1 base from V and 6 bases from J; junction bases left unmatched: 3.

CDR3 residues: CACGARGQGDTQYF. The DNA of the CDR3 is TGTGCCTGCGGTGCGAGGGGGCAGGGAGATACGCAGTATTTT. V and J are TRBV30 and TRBJ2-3; 7 positions agree with TRBD1. The CDR3 has 14 amino acids. J gave up 5 bases and V 6 bases, and 11 bases lay outside the gene matches. Germline values: CDR1 GTSNPN, CDR2 SVGIG (reference sequence).

The chain recombines TRBV25-1 with TRBJ2-7, with 10 positions matching TRBD1. The CDR3 is 14 residues long. Trimming cost V 6 bases and J 1 base; bases outside gene matches: 3. CDR1 is MGHDK and CDR2 is SYGVNS in the germline V gene. The CDR3 here is CASRGQGTSYEQYF. CDR3 DNA: TGTGCCAGCAGGGGACAGGGGACATCCTACGAGCAGTACTTC.

The chain recombines TRBV9 with TRBJ1-2, with D tentatively TRBD1 (6 bases). V dropped 2 bases and J dropped 8 bases, with 13 bases sitting between them. This CDR3 region has 13 residues. Germline V lookup: CDR1 SGDLS, CDR2 YYNGEE. In DNA form, the CDR3 reads TGTGCCAGCAGCGTCGCCGGACAGTTCGGCTACACCTTC. It yields the protein CASSVAGQFGYTF. Combining the CDR3 with reference TRBV9 and TRBJ1-2 gives the whole variable domain DSGVTQTPKHLITATGQRVTLRCSPRSGDLSVYWYQQSLDQGLQFLIQYYNGEERAKGNILERFSAQQFPDLHSELNLSSLELGDSALYFCASSVAGQFGYTFGSGTRLTVV.

J is TRBJ2-1 and V is TRBV5-6; 10 bases are shared with TRBD2. Germline trimming cut 4 bases from V and 6 bases from J; bases unmatched to any gene: 4. This CDR3 has 14 amino acids. Germline CDR1 SGHDT, CDR2 YYEEEE. CDR3 sequence: CASSRTSGFNEQFF. DNA for the CDR3: TGTGCCAGCAGCCGGACTAGCGGCTTCAATGAGCAGTTCTTC.

CDR3 sequence (DNA): TGTGCCAGCAGTAAACTACAGGGATCTAATGAAAAACTGTTTTTT. Amino acids: CASSKLQGSNEKLFF. The chain has TRBV6-2 or TRBV6-3 and TRBJ1-4, with D possibly matching TRBD1 (6 bases). The germline CDR1 and CDR2 sequences are MNHEY and SVGEGT. This CDR3 is 15 amino acids long. Trimming took 5 bases from V and 3 from J, leaving 13 bases between them.

The V gene is TRBV28, the J gene TRBJ2-1, with a tentative D call TRBD1 (6 bases). The germline V gene has CDR1 MDHEN and CDR2 SYDVKM. V gave up 7 bases and J gave up 7 bases, with 11 bases separating them. The CDR3 is 12 amino acids. The CDR3 is CASTGQRNEQFF. The CDR3 DNA reads TGTGCCAGCACAGGACAGAGAAATGAGCAGTTCTTC.

The chain recombines TRBV4-3 with TRBJ2-7; D is perhaps TRBD1 (6 bases). V lost 1 base and J lost 7, with 17 bases in between. Germline V gene lookup returns CDR1 LGHNA and CDR2 YSLEER. The CDR3 has 15 amino acids. DNA for the CDR3: TGCGCCAGCAGCCAAGGCCTCGTCAGGGGTGAAGAGCAGTACTTC. It yields the protein CASSQGLVRGEEQYF.

The rearrangement joins TRBV11-2 to TRBJ2-7; D is unclear. Trimming removed 4 bases at V and 5 bases at J, with 15 bases between. CDR3 size: 14 residues. Germline V CDR1 and CDR2: SGHAT, FQNNGV. The CDR3 loop reads CASSSEMGRDEQYF. In DNA form, the CDR3 reads TGTGCCAGCAGCTCCGAAATGGGTCGGGACGAGCAGTACTTC.